Below, 11 T cell receptor beta chains from the same sample are listed, as sequenced in a study of identical twins. Via MiXCR, TCRdb re-called the 5' RACE reads, giving one row per CDR3 protein. The sample records under 450,000 distinct CDR3 sequences, around a sixth being singletons. Sequencing used naive T cells sorted from blood. All receptors derive from a middle-aged man in good health.

The chain is built from TRBV5-6 and TRBJ2-5; 8 bases are a match to TRBD1. The CDR3 contains 16 residues. The ends lost 3 bases at V and 1 base at J; junction bases unmatched: 8. CDR1 and CDR2 (germline): SGHDT, YYEEEE. The CDR3 sequence is CASSSIGTGLQETQYF. Here the CDR3 DNA reads TGTGCCAGCAGCTCCATCGGGACAGGCCTCCAAGAGACCCAGTACTTC.

This clonotype has more than one count but fewer than ten. J is TRBJ2-4 and V is TRBV27; 7 positions match TRBD1. V lost 9 bases, J lost 2 bases, and 10 bases stayed unmatched. The germline CDR1 and CDR2 sequences are MNHEY and SMNVEV (reference sequence). CDR3 length equals 15 residues. The CDR3 sequence is CASRRTGQPKNIQYF. CDR3 DNA sequence: TGTGCCAGTAGGCGAACGGGACAGCCCAAAAACATTCAGTACTTC.

In its sample, this clonotype was seen once. This chain joins TRBV6-5 and TRBJ2-7; 9 positions match TRBD1. CDR3 length equals 16 residues. CDR1 is MNHEY and CDR2 is SVGAGI in the germline V gene. Losses at the gene ends were 2 bases for V and 4 bases for J; bases not matched to a gene: 9. The CDR3, as DNA: TGTGCCAGCAGTTACCTGTGGGGACAGGGACTTTACGAGCAGTACTTC. It yields the protein CASSYLWGQGLYEQYF.

This clonotype came up a few times. The rearrangement uses TRBV20-1 and TRBJ2-1; TRBD1 aligns across 7 bases. The CDR3 has 15 amino acids. The trim removed 4 bases at V and 1 base at J, leaving 7 bases unmatched. Per germline, CDR1 DFQATT and CDR2 SNEGSKA (reference sequence). The CDR3 here is CSAKQGLYSYNEQFF. The CDR3 DNA reads as TGCAGTGCTAAACAGGGGTTGTATTCCTACAATGAGCAGTTCTTC.

The chain uses TRBV29-1 and TRBJ1-1; 9 bases line up with TRBD1. CDR3 size: 14 residues. The trim removed 5 bases at V and 4 bases at J, leaving 8 bases unmatched. Germline CDR1 reads SQVTM; CDR2 reads ANQGSEA. CDR3 nucleotide sequence: TGCAGCGTTACCAGGACAGGGGAAAGCACTGAAGCTTTCTTT. Translated, it gives CSVTRTGESTEAFF.

This clonotype was seen a few times. V usage is TRBV2 and J usage is TRBJ2-2; D perhaps matches TRBD2 (5 bases). The CDR3 is 13 amino acids. Looked up from germline, CDR1 is SNHLY and CDR2 is FYNNEI. Trimming removed 7 bases from V and 3 bases from J, with 9 bases in between. CDR3 coding DNA: TGTGCCAGCACTGAGGGAGACACCGGGGAGCTGTTTTTT. Translation: CASTEGDTGELFF.

The J gene is TRBJ2-2, the V gene TRBV3-1; unclear D gene. The V gene lost 1 base and the J gene lost 8 bases, with 8 bases spanning the gap. This CDR3 region has 13 residues. The germline V gene encodes CDR1 LGHDT and CDR2 YNNKEL (reference sequence). CDR3 sequence reads: CASSQVGSGELFF. The CDR3 DNA follows: TGTGCCAGCAGCCAAGTTGGATCAGGGGAGCTGTTTTTT.

This clonotype has more than one count but fewer than ten. CDR3 nucleotides: TGTGCCAGCAGCCCAATATGGGAGGAGACCCAGTACTTC. Amino acid sequence: CASSPIWEETQYF. The chain joins TRBV28 to TRBJ2-5, with D possibly TRBD2 on 5 matching bases. Germline CDR1 MDHEN, CDR2 SYDVKM. Deletions cut 6 bases from V and 5 bases from J, with 13 bases between. This CDR3 comprises 13 residues.

This clonotype was observed at least ten times. The V call is TRBV12-3 or TRBV12-4, the J call TRBJ2-3, with 11 bases identical to TRBD2. The CDR3 consists of 16 residues. The V gene end was trimmed by 5 bases and the J gene end by 2 bases; junction bases not matched to a gene: 6. The CDR3 loop reads CASSVYSGGATDTQYF. Here the CDR3 DNA reads TGTGCCAGCAGTGTCTATAGCGGGGGGGCCACAGATACGCAGTATTTT.

This clonotype was observed at least ten times. This rearrangement joins TRBV5-5 to TRBJ2-5; TRBD2 aligns across 7 bases. The V gene end was trimmed by 0 bases and the J gene end by 2 bases; junction bases not matched to a gene: 7. The V gene's germline CDR1 is SGHKS and CDR2 YYEKEE (reference sequence). CDR3 size: 16 residues. The CDR3 sequence is CASSLVSGGGQETQYF. CDR3 DNA sequence: TGTGCCAGCAGCTTGGTTTCTGGGGGGGGGCAAGAGACCCAGTACTTC.

The chain carries TRBV15 and TRBJ2-1; tentative D call: TRBD2 (5 bases). The CDR3 is 15 amino acids. Trimming removed 8 bases from V and 5 bases from J, with 19 bases in between. In germline, CDR1 is LNHNV, CDR2 YYDKDF (reference sequence). CDR3 nucleotide sequence: TGTGCCACCGCCTCGGCGCGGGCAGTTAACAATGAGCAGTTCTTC. It encodes CATASARAVNNEQFF.